One sample yielded the 30 T cell receptor beta chains listed below, sequenced in a study of cytomegalovirus exposure and HLA in healthy donors (dated by TCRdb to the late 2010s). Library preparation was by the immunoSEQ multiplex PCR assay. A mixture of 60 forward primers for TCR Vbeta segments and 13 reverse primers for TCR Jbeta segments was used in the multiplex PCR. TCRdb obtained this table from immuneACCESS and retained in-frame rearrangements with V and J assigned. These tables miss some clones; where compared with another copy, unresolved V genes account for less than half of the shortfall, and the remainder is unexplained. For this sample the table gives about 92,000 clones, of which 69% were detected only once. Together, the top ten hold 2.5% to 3% of the sample. The sample taken for sequencing was PBMCs. These receptors all stem from a man between 50 and 59 years old in good health and CMV-seronegative.

This chain links TRBV7-3 with TRBJ1-5, with 7 bases fitting TRBD1. The V segment lost 2 bases and the J segment 7 bases; nucleotides outside the gene matches: 14. This CDR3 is built from 17 residues. The germline gives CDR1 SGHTA, CDR2 FQGTGA. CDR3 coding DNA: TGTGCCAGCAGCTTACGAGACAGGGTGGACCCGGGACAGCCCCAGCATTTT. Protein product: CASSLRDRVDPGQPQHF.

This clone was seen a few times. The chain joins TRBV5-1 to TRBJ1-2; possible D gene TRBD1, 6 bases. From germline, CDR1 is SGHRS and CDR2 YFSETQ. This CDR3 is built from 15 residues. V lost 4 bases, J lost 3 bases, and 16 bases lay in between. The CDR3 nucleotides read TGCGCCAGCAGCACCAGGACAGCCGCGCACTATGGCTACACCTTC. Protein sequence: CASSTRTAAHYGYTF. The full variable domain, completed using reference TRBV5-1 and TRBJ1-2, is KAGVTQTPRYLIKTRGQQVTLSCSPISGHRSVSWYQQTPGQGLQFLFEYFSETQRNKGNFPGRFSGRQFSNSRSEMNVSTLELGDSALYLCASSTRTAAHYGYTFGSGTRLTVV.

This clone appeared a few times. The rearrangement uses TRBV5-5 and TRBJ1-1, with 9 bases lining up with TRBD1. J lost 11 bases, V lost 0 bases, and 5 bases had no gene match. CDR1 and CDR2 from the germline V gene are SGHKS and YYEKEE (reference sequence). The CDR3 loop spans 13 amino acids. This CDR3 is CASSLVGTGWAFF. CDR3 nucleotides: TGTGCCAGCAGCTTGGTGGGGACAGGGTGGGCTTTCTTT.

The chain joins TRBV5-1 to TRBJ1-2, with 10 bases matching TRBD1. The germline V gene has CDR1 SGHRS and CDR2 YFSETQ. Unmatched junction bases numbered 7, after V lost 4 bases and J lost 7 bases. This CDR3 has 14 amino acids. The CDR3 bases are TGCGCCAGCAGCCCCGGGACAGGGGATTCTGGCTACACCTTC. Translated, it gives CASSPGTGDSGYTF.

The gene calls are TRBV6-4 and TRBJ1-2; D remains ambiguous. The length of the CDR3 is 15 residues. Germline loops: CDR1 MRHNA, CDR2 SNTAGT. V was trimmed by 5 bases and J by 0 bases, leaving 13 bases between them. CDR3 bases: TGTGCCAGCAGTCACCGCTTTAGCGCTAACTATGGCTACACCTTC. As protein: CASSHRFSANYGYTF.

This clone has only a few counts. V and J are TRBV5-1 and TRBJ2-1; 8 bases fit TRBD1. CDR1 and CDR2 (germline): SGHRS, YFSETQ. The CDR3 contains 13 residues. Losses at the gene ends were 3 bases for V and 8 bases for J; bases not matched to a gene: 4. CDR3 nucleotide sequence: TGCGCCAGCAGCTCACAGGGGGAGGATGAGCAGTTCTTC. Protein sequence: CASSSQGEDEQFF.

The chain carries TRBV7-2 and TRBJ1-4; TRBD1 matches 8 bases. CDR1 is SGHTA, CDR2 FQGNSA, per germline. The CDR3 consists of 15 residues. V lost 4 bases to trimming and J lost 4 bases; unmatched junction nucleotides: 5. The CDR3 region has the DNA TGTGCCAGCAGCTCCTGGACAGGGTTTAATGAAAAACTGTTTTTT. Translation gives CASSSWTGFNEKLFF. Using reference TRBV7-2 and TRBJ1-4 for the parts outside the CDR3, the full variable domain is GAGVSQSPSNKVTEKGKDVELRCDPISGHTALYWYRQSLGQGLEFLIYFQGNSAPDKSGLPSDRFSAERTGGSVSTLTIQRTQQEDSAVYLCASSSWTGFNEKLFFGSGTQLSVL.

This chain connects TRBV5-1 to TRBJ1-1, with D unclear. Trimming took 4 bases from V and 1 from J, leaving 11 bases between them. CDR3 length: 14 residues. CDR1 SGHRS and CDR2 YFSETQ come from the germline V gene. In DNA, the CDR3 is TGCGCCAGCAGCCCCGCGGCGGAGAACACTGAAGCTTTCTTT. Encoded protein: CASSPAAENTEAFF.

Concerning this clone itself: The junction departs from the called germline gene at one end, perhaps through a read error. The rearrangement joins TRBV28 to TRBJ1-1, with D unclear. Germline V gives CDR1 MDHEN, CDR2 SYDVKM. The CDR3 runs 10 residues. CDR3: CASSTLTRVF. The CDR3 DNA follows: TGTGCCAGCAGTACCCTGACAAGAGTCTTT.

The CDR3 loop reads CASSMGQLNYGYTF. Written as DNA, the CDR3 is TGTGCCAGTAGTATGGGACAGCTTAACTATGGCTACACCTTC. The chain recombines TRBV19 with TRBJ1-2, with TRBD1 matching 7 bases. Germline-derived CDR1 and CDR2 are LNHDA and SQIVND (reference sequence). V lost 3 bases to trimming and J lost 1 base; unmatched junction nucleotides: 2. The CDR3 is 14 residues long.

The chain links TRBV28 to TRBJ2-3; TRBD2 matches at 8 bases. Germline V gene lookup returns CDR1 MDHEN and CDR2 SYDVKM. Trimming at V came to 5 bases and at J to 4 bases, leaving 2 bases not matched to a gene. The CDR3 contains 13 residues. The CDR3 sequence: CASSRGGADTQYF. CDR3 DNA: TGTGCCAGCAGTCGGGGGGGCGCAGATACGCAGTATTTT.

The chain uses TRBV14 and TRBJ1-3, with D maybe TRBD1 (6 bases). This CDR3 has 16 residues. Germline values: CDR1 SGHDN, CDR2 FVKESK. V lost 4 bases to trimming and J lost 0 bases, with 13 bases between them. The chain's CDR3 is CASSRDRRRSGNTIYF. The CDR3 DNA sequence: TGTGCCAGCAGCCGCGACAGGCGCCGCTCTGGAAACACCATATATTTT.

The chain uses TRBV5-4 and TRBJ1-4, with D perhaps matching TRBD1 (6 bases). The CDR3 has 13 amino acids. Looked up from germline, CDR1 is SGHNT and CDR2 is YYREEE (reference sequence). V was pared by 4 bases and J by 8 bases, with 12 bases between. CDR3 residues: CASSPGGREKLFF. For the CDR3, the DNA is TGTGCCAGCAGCCCCGGGGGGCGGGAAAAACTGTTTTTT. The full variable domain, its missing parts supplied by reference TRBV5-4 and TRBJ1-4, is ETGVTQSPTHLIKTRGQQVTLRCSSQSGHNTVSWYQQALGQGPQFIFQYYREEENGRGNFPPRFSGLQFPNYSSELNVNALELDDSALYLCASSPGGREKLFFGSGTQLSVL.

The J gene is TRBJ1-5, the V gene TRBV6-1; D gene uncertain. The length of the CDR3 is 14 residues. CDR1 and CDR2 (germline): MNHNS, SASEGT. V was shortened by 7 bases and J by 6 bases, with 16 bases between the two germline ends. DNA for the CDR3: TGTGCCAGCATCAAAGGAGGGCCGGGTCAGCCCCAGCATTTT. Its protein is CASIKGGPGQPQHF.

The chain couples TRBV5-1 to TRBJ1-1, with 10 positions matching TRBD1. V was clipped by 2 bases and J by 1 base; unmatched bases: 5. Per germline, CDR1 SGHRS and CDR2 YFSETQ. The CDR3 contains 16 residues. This chain's CDR3 is CASSLRQGAANTEAFF. In DNA form, the CDR3 reads TGCGCCAGCAGCTTACGACAGGGGGCGGCGAACACTGAAGCTTTCTTT.

The sample holds a few counts of this clone. The J gene is TRBJ1-1, the V gene TRBV5-1; no definite D call. The V and J ends lost 2 bases and 2 bases respectively, with 13 bases between them. Germline V gene lookup returns CDR1 SGHRS and CDR2 YFSETQ. CDR3 length: 15 residues. The CDR3 here is CASSFDPTGNTEAFF. The CDR3, as DNA: TGCGCCAGCAGCTTCGATCCGACGGGTAACACTGAAGCTTTCTTT.

The chain links TRBV5-8 to TRBJ1-2; D is perhaps TRBD1 (5 bases). CDR1 and CDR2 (germline): SGHTS, YDEGEE. The ends were cut back, 1 base at V and 0 bases at J, with 19 bases in the middle. The CDR3 loop spans 18 amino acids. The CDR3 spells CASSLPLTGVPTNYGYTF. The CDR3 DNA reads TGTGCCAGCAGCTTGCCCTTAACAGGCGTACCCACTAACTATGGCTACACCTTC.

Here the CDR3 reads CASSQVWTGELFF. Here the CDR3 DNA reads TGTGCCAGCAGTCAGGTTTGGACCGGGGAGCTGTTTTTT. The genes are TRBV6-5 and TRBJ2-2; D gene ambiguous. V lost 5 bases and J 5 bases, leaving 9 bases between the germline ends. This CDR3 contains 13 residues. The germline V gene has CDR1 MNHEY and CDR2 SVGAGI.

This clone was found a few times. The chain couples TRBV27 to TRBJ1-2, with a weak D call TRBD1 (5 bases). The ends were cut back, 8 bases at V and 4 bases at J, with 17 bases in the middle. The CDR3 runs to 14 residues. CDR1 is MNHEY, CDR2 SMNVEV, per germline (reference sequence). DNA for the CDR3: TGTGCCAGCCGCGCAGCAGGGTTCGCCTATGGCTACACCTTC. It is translated as CASRAAGFAYGYTF.

The CDR3 here is CASSLNAQGDTQYF. The CDR3 DNA sequence: TGTGCCAGCAGCTTAAACGCGCAGGGAGATACGCAGTATTTT. The chain recombines TRBV7-3 with TRBJ2-3; D might be TRBD1 (5 bases). The CDR3 covers 14 residues. Germline V gene sequence: CDR1 SGHTA, CDR2 FQGTGA. Deletions cut 1 base from V and 5 bases from J, with 10 bases between.

The V and J genes are TRBV2 and TRBJ1-5; 7 nucleotides agree with TRBD1. The CDR3 is 13 amino acids. Trimming cost V 6 bases and J 10 bases; bases outside gene matches: 9. CDR1 and CDR2 (germline): SNHLY, FYNNEI. The CDR3 is CASSRDSWSPQHF. CDR3 DNA sequence: TGTGCCAGCAGCCGGGACAGTTGGTCTCCCCAGCATTTT.

The genes are TRBV5-4 and TRBJ2-3; 15 nucleotides align to TRBD2. The CDR3 is 15 amino acids. The J segment lost 7 bases and the V segment lost 3 bases, leaving 3 bases of the junction unmatched. Germline values: CDR1 SGHNT, CDR2 YYREEE (reference sequence). CDR3 protein: CASSSGTSGRYTQYF. The CDR3 DNA follows: TGTGCCAGCAGCTCCGGGACTAGCGGGAGGTATACGCAGTATTTT.

The chain employs TRBV7-9 and TRBJ1-4; 8 bases align to TRBD1. The CDR3 totals 15 residues. The ends lost 2 bases at V and 4 bases at J; junction bases unmatched: 3. CDR1 and CDR2 from the germline V gene are SEHNR and FQNEAQ (reference sequence). CDR3 nucleotides: TGTGCCAGCAGCTTAACAGGGGGTATTAATGAAAAACTGTTTTTT. Its translation: CASSLTGGINEKLFF.

This rearrangement joins TRBV25-1 to TRBJ2-7; D might be TRBD2 (5 bases). V shed 6 bases and J shed 0 bases, with 24 bases lying between them. CDR1 is MGHDK, CDR2 SYGVNS, per germline. CDR3 size: 18 residues. The CDR3 sequence: CASSFQVSVGVTSYEQYF. The CDR3 nucleotides are TGTGCCAGCAGCTTCCAGGTGTCAGTCGGGGTTACCTCCTACGAGCAGTACTTC.

This clone was recorded only once. The chain links TRBV6-5 to TRBJ2-3, with 7 bases lining up with TRBD1. The ends lost 7 bases at V and 4 bases at J; junction bases unmatched: 8. The CDR3 totals 14 residues. The germline V gene encodes CDR1 MNHEY and CDR2 SVGAGI. The CDR3 loop reads CASTRGTGADTQYF. The CDR3 DNA reads TGTGCCAGCACTCGGGGTACAGGGGCAGATACGCAGTATTTT.

The J gene is TRBJ2-3, the V gene TRBV30; D remains ambiguous. Germline CDR1 GTSNPN, CDR2 SVGIG (reference sequence). The V end lost 0 bases, the J end lost 1 base, and 8 bases lay between the germline ends. This CDR3 spans 14 amino acids. CDR3 sequence: CAWSVLRGTDTQYF. The CDR3, as DNA: TGTGCCTGGAGTGTCCTTCGGGGCACAGATACGCAGTATTTT.

As DNA, the CDR3 is TGTGCCAGCAGCCCCAGGTGGAACACTGAAGCTTTCTTT. Its protein product is CASSPRWNTEAFF. This chain connects TRBV11-3 to TRBJ1-1; D unclear. Germline V gene sequence: CDR1 SGHNT, CDR2 YENEEA. This CDR3 spans 13 amino acids. The V and J ends lost 5 bases and 1 base respectively, with 8 bases between them.

The V and J genes are TRBV7-9 and TRBJ2-7, with a weak D call TRBD2 (5 bases). The germline CDR1 and CDR2 sequences are SEHNR and FQNEAQ (reference sequence). Trimming removed 1 base at V and 2 bases at J, with 9 bases between. The CDR3 consists of 14 residues. The CDR3 coding sequence is TGTGCCAGCAGCTTAGGACTCGGGACCTACGAGCAGTACTTC. Translation: CASSLGLGTYEQYF.

The genes are TRBV9 and TRBJ2-7, with D possibly being TRBD2 (7 bases). The CDR3 sequence is 14 residues long. Germline lookup yields CDR1 SGDLS and CDR2 YYNGEE. V lost 3 bases and J 6 bases, leaving 16 bases between the germline ends. DNA of the CDR3: TGTGCCAGCAGCGGCGGGGGCCCTTACTCCGAGCAGTACTTC. It yields the protein CASSGGGPYSEQYF.

This clone showed up just once. The genes are TRBV6-5 and TRBJ1-2; 8 bases fit TRBD1. CDR3 length: 14 amino acids. Germline V gene data show CDR1 as MNHEY and CDR2 as SVGAGI. After removal of 5 bases from V and 7 bases from J, the junction contained 9 bases not matched to a gene. As DNA, the CDR3 is TGTGCCAGCAGTCCTAGGACAGGGCCAGTTGGCTACACCTTC. This sequence encodes CASSPRTGPVGYTF.